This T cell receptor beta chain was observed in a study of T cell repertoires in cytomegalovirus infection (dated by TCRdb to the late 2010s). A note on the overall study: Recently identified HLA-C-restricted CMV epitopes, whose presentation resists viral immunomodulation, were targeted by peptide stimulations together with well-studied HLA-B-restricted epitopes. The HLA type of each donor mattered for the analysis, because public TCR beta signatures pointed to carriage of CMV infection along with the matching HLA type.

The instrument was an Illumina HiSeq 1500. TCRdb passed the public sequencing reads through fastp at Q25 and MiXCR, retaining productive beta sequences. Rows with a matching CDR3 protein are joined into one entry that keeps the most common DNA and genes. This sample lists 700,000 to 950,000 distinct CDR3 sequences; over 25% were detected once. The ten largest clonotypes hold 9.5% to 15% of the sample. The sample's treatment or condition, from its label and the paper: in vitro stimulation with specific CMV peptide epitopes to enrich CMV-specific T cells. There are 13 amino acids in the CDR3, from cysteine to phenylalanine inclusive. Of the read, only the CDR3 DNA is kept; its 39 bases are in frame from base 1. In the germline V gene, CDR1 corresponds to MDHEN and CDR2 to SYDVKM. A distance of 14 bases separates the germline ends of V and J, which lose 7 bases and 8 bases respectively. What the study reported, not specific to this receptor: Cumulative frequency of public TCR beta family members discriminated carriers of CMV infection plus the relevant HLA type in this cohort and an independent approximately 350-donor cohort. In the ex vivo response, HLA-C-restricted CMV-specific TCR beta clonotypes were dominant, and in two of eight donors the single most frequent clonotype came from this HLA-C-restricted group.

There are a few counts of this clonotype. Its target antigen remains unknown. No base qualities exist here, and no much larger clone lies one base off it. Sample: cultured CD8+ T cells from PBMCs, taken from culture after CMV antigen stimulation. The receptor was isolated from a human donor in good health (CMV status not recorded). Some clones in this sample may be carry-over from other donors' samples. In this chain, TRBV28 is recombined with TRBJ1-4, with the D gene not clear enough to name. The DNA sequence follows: TGTGCCAGCACCCTAAGAGAGACGGAAAAACTGTTTTTT. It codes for CASTLRETEKLFF.